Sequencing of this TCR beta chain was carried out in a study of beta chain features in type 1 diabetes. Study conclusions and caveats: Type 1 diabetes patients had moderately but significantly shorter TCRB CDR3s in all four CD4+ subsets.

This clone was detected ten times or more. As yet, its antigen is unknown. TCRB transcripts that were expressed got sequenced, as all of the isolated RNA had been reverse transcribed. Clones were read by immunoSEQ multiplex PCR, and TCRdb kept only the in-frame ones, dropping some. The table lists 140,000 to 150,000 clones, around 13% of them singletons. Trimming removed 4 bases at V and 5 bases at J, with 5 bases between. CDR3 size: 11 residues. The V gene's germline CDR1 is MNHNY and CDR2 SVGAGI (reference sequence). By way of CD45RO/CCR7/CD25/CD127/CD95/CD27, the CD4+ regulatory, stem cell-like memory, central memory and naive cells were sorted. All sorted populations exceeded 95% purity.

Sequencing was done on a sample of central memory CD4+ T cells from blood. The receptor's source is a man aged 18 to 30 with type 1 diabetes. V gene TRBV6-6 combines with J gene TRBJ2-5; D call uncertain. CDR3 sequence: CASSSVETQYF. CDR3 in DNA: TGTGCCAGCAGTTCGGTGGAGACCCAGTACTTC.